Following are 21 T cell receptor beta chains from one sample sequenced in a study of cytomegalovirus exposure and HLA in healthy donors. Primers for the PCR totalled 60 Vbeta and 13 Jbeta. Method: immunoSEQ multiplex PCR; TCRdb's copy keeps in-frame clones and lacks some. The sample has roughly 180,000 clones, roughly 80% seen once. The sample taken for sequencing was PBMCs. These receptors were obtained from a female donor in good health and CMV-seronegative.

This chain's CDR3 is CASSALRTGLSYEQYF. The CDR3 DNA reads TGTGCCAGCAGTGCACTCAGGACGGGACTCTCCTACGAGCAGTACTTC. The V gene is TRBV28, the J gene TRBJ2-7; TRBD2 might be the D (6 bases). V dropped 5 bases and J dropped 0 bases, with 17 bases sitting between them. The CDR3 runs 16 residues. The germline CDR1 and CDR2 sequences are MDHEN and SYDVKM. Together with reference TRBV28 and TRBJ2-7, the CDR3 gives the full variable domain: DVKVTQSSRYLVKRTGEKVFLECVQDMDHENMFWYRQDPGLGLRLIYFSYDVKMKEKGDIPEGYSVSREKKERFSLILESASTNQTSMYLCASSALRTGLSYEQYFGPGTRLTVT.

The chain uses TRBV19 and TRBJ2-3; 14 nucleotides agree with TRBD2. Germline lookup yields CDR1 LNHDA and CDR2 SQIVND (reference sequence). The CDR3 is made up of 18 amino acids. Trimming removed 4 bases from V and 5 bases from J; junction bases left unmatched: 11. The CDR3 here is CASSTGLAGGMWEDTQYF. Written as DNA, the CDR3 is TGTGCCAGTAGTACAGGACTAGCGGGGGGAATGTGGGAAGATACGCAGTATTTT.

Of note for this clone: The same CDR3 can be traced to other DNA sequences in this sample. The chain combines TRBV30 with TRBJ2-5, with 10 bases identical to TRBD1. The germline V gene encodes CDR1 GTSNPN and CDR2 SVGIG (reference sequence). V lost 5 bases, J lost 4 bases, and 4 bases stayed unmatched. This CDR3 is built from 13 residues. The CDR3 bases are TGTGCCTGGGACAGGGGGCGACGAGAGACCCAGTACTTC. This gives the protein CAWDRGRRETQYF. Supplemented by reference TRBV30 and TRBJ2-5, the full variable domain reads SQTIHQWPATLVQPVGSPLSLECTVEGTSNPNLYWYRQAAGRGLQLLFYSVGIGQISSEVPQNLSASRPQDRQFILSSKKLLLSDSGFYLCAWDRGRRETQYFGPGTRLLVL.

The rearrangement links TRBV28 to TRBJ1-1, with unresolved D. V lost 4 bases to trimming and J lost 1 base, with 7 bases between them. The CDR3 has 13 residues. CDR1 MDHEN and CDR2 SYDVKM come from the germline V gene. Written as DNA, the CDR3 is TGTGCCAGCAGTTGGCAGAAGAACACTGAAGCTTTCTTT. It translates to CASSWQKNTEAFF.

The chain recombines TRBV5-6 with TRBJ2-1; 9 bases agree with TRBD1. The CDR3 is 16 amino acids. In germline, CDR1 is SGHDT, CDR2 YYEEEE. J lost 3 bases, V lost 0 bases, and 4 bases had no gene match. The CDR3 nucleotides are TGTGCCAGCAGCTTGGTATGGGACAGGGACTACAATGAGCAGTTCTTC. The encoded protein is CASSLVWDRDYNEQFF.

This clone came up a few times. CDR3 in amino acids: CASSFQGAEAFF. The CDR3 region has the DNA TGTGCCAGCAGCTTCCAGGGGGCTGAAGCTTTCTTT. This sequence joins TRBV7-2 and TRBJ1-1; 7 positions agree with TRBD1. Trimming at V came to 3 bases and at J to 6 bases, leaving 1 base not matched to a gene. CDR3 length: 12 amino acids. Germline V gives CDR1 SGHTA, CDR2 FQGNSA.

The chain joins TRBV19 to TRBJ1-5, with D perhaps matching TRBD1 (6 bases). CDR3 length equals 15 residues. Trimming removed 0 bases at V and 2 bases at J, with 8 bases between. Germline assignment: CDR1 LNHDA and CDR2 SQIVND (reference sequence). CDR3 nucleotides: TGTGCCAGTAGTATAGAGGGGGGGCGCAATCAGCCCCAGCATTTT. Amino acids: CASSIEGGRNQPQHF.

CDR3 region: CASSPGQGPYSNQPQHF. The CDR3 region has the DNA TGTGCCAGCTCACCAGGACAGGGACCTTATAGCAATCAGCCCCAGCATTTT. The genes are TRBV18 and TRBJ1-5; 8 positions match TRBD1. The CDR3 totals 17 residues. Losses at the gene ends were 2 bases for V and 0 bases for J; bases not matched to a gene: 6. The germline V gene has CDR1 KGHSH and CDR2 LQKENI.

This clone was counted between two and nine times. The rearrangement uses TRBV27 and TRBJ1-1, with a tentative D call TRBD1 (6 bases). Trimming took 5 bases from V and 4 from J, leaving 14 bases between them. The V gene's germline CDR1 is MNHEY and CDR2 SMNVEV (reference sequence). This CDR3 spans 14 amino acids. The CDR3 sequence: CASSPPGTSTEAFF. The CDR3, as DNA: TGTGCCAGCAGTCCACCCGGGACAAGCACTGAAGCTTTCTTT.

The chain joins TRBV5-1 to TRBJ1-1; D gene unclear. Trimming pared 3 bases from V and 5 bases from J, leaving 11 bases between. Per the germline V gene, CDR1 is SGHRS and CDR2 is YFSETQ. The CDR3 is 13 amino acids. CDR3 sequence reads: CASSSSSVTEAFF. In nucleotides, the CDR3 is TGCGCCAGCAGCTCCTCTTCTGTGACTGAAGCTTTCTTT. Using reference TRBV5-1 and TRBJ1-1 for the parts outside the CDR3, the full variable domain is KAGVTQTPRYLIKTRGQQVTLSCSPISGHRSVSWYQQTPGQGLQFLFEYFSETQRNKGNFPGRFSGRQFSNSRSEMNVSTLELGDSALYLCASSSSSVTEAFFGQGTRLTVV.

This clone was counted a few times. The V call is TRBV5-1, the J call TRBJ2-2; 8 nucleotides match TRBD2. Germline CDR1 SGHRS, CDR2 YFSETQ. J gave up 6 bases and V 4 bases, and 5 bases lay outside the gene matches. There are 14 residues in the CDR3. Written as DNA, the CDR3 is TGCGCCAGCAGCCTGACGACTAGCGCCGGGGAGCTGTTTTTT. It specifies CASSLTTSAGELFF.

This clone was recorded only once. The genes are TRBV11-1 and TRBJ2-5; 8 bases are a match to TRBD1. The DNA matches TRBJ2-7 better at its end, which makes the J call doubtful. The germline gives CDR1 SGHAT, CDR2 FQDESV (reference sequence). The CDR3 is 16 amino acids. CDR3 coding DNA: TGTGCCAGCAGCTTAACCGGAGGAGGACAGGGCTACGAGCAGTACTTC. It translates to CASSLTGGGQGYEQYF.

This clone was observed a handful of times. The genes are TRBV19 and TRBJ1-2; tentative D call: TRBD1 (6 bases). Trimming pared 3 bases from V and 2 bases from J, leaving 19 bases between. There are 17 residues in the CDR3. Germline CDR1 LNHDA, CDR2 SQIVND (reference sequence). The CDR3 nucleotides are TGTGCCAGTAGTATTTTAATGAAGGGAGGGGGGAACTATGGCTACACCTTC. This translates into CASSILMKGGGNYGYTF.

The genes are TRBV18 and TRBJ1-6, with D maybe TRBD1 (5 bases). Germline V gene sequence: CDR1 KGHSH, CDR2 LQKENI. The CDR3 covers 14 residues. V gave up 2 bases and J gave up 7 bases, with 9 bases separating them. This CDR3 is CASSPGHSNSPLHF. CDR3 DNA sequence: TGTGCCAGCTCACCAGGACATTCAAATTCACCCCTCCACTTT.

The gene calls are TRBV25-1 and TRBJ2-5; no clear D. The J call is in doubt because the DNA end fits TRBJ2-7 better. This CDR3 comprises 14 residues. Germline V gene data show CDR1 as MGHDK and CDR2 as SYGVNS. This CDR3 reads CASSGGSASYEQYF. CDR3 sequence (DNA): TGTGCCAGCAGTGGAGGTTCAGCATCCTACGAGCAGTACTTC.

The rearrangement joins TRBV28 to TRBJ2-7; 11 nucleotides line up with TRBD2. Germline V gives CDR1 MDHEN, CDR2 SYDVKM. This CDR3 has 15 residues. Germline trimming cut 5 bases from V and 2 bases from J; bases unmatched to any gene: 5. The CDR3 nucleotides read TGTGCCAGCAGTCGCCCACTAGCGGGAGCCTACGAGCAGTACTTC. Protein sequence: CASSRPLAGAYEQYF.

The genes are TRBV7-9 and TRBJ1-1; TRBD1 agrees at 12 bases. This CDR3 region has 17 residues. Germline values: CDR1 SEHNR, CDR2 FQNEAQ (reference sequence). Trimming at V came to 2 bases and at J to 4 bases, leaving 8 bases not matched to a gene. CDR3 DNA: TGTGCCAGCAGCTTAACAGGGACAGGGGGCCTTAGCACTGAAGCTTTCTTT. Its protein is CASSLTGTGGLSTEAFF.

The rearrangement links TRBV19 to TRBJ2-2; TRBD2 matches at 14 bases. Per germline, CDR1 LNHDA and CDR2 SQIVND (reference sequence). Germline trimming cut 6 bases from V and 3 bases from J; bases unmatched to any gene: 3. This CDR3 has 16 amino acids. The CDR3 sequence: CASRGTSGSHTGELFF. In DNA form, the CDR3 reads TGTGCCAGTAGGGGGACTAGCGGGAGTCACACCGGGGAGCTGTTTTTT. Full variable domain (rest looked up from reference TRBV19 and TRBJ2-2): DGGITQSPKYLFRKEGQNVTLSCEQNLNHDAMYWYRQDPGQGLRLIYYSQIVNDFQKGDIAEGYSVSREKKESFPLTVTSAQKNPTAFYLCASRGTSGSHTGELFFGEGSRLTVL.

The V gene is TRBV30, the J gene TRBJ1-1, with D uncertain. Germline lookup yields CDR1 GTSNPN and CDR2 SVGIG (reference sequence). The V gene lost 3 bases and the J gene lost 1 base, with 9 bases spanning the gap. The CDR3 contains 13 residues. The CDR3 nucleotides read TGTGCCTGGAGCCCCGGGGAGAACACTGAAGCTTTCTTT. This encodes CAWSPGENTEAFF.

This clone has only a few counts. This chain connects TRBV9 to TRBJ2-4, with TRBD2 identical over 7 bases. The CDR3 spans 14 residues. Germline CDR1 reads SGDLS; CDR2 reads YYNGEE. V dropped 8 bases and J dropped 2; count of bases not matched to a gene: 7. CDR3 region: CASGRGRTKNIQYF. DNA of the CDR3: TGTGCCAGTGGGAGGGGAAGGACCAAAAACATTCAGTACTTC.

This chain connects TRBV19 to TRBJ2-5, with 12 bases lining up with TRBD2. The germline V gene encodes CDR1 LNHDA and CDR2 SQIVND (reference sequence). The CDR3 has 14 residues. V lost 4 bases and J lost 4; bases outside the gene matches: 1. CDR3 in amino acids: CASSTSGGVETQYF. CDR3 nucleotides: TGTGCCAGTAGTACTAGCGGGGGGGTAGAGACCCAGTACTTC.